One and the same sample provided the 20 T cell receptor beta chains below, sequenced in a study of beta chain features in type 1 diabetes. Reverse transcribing all isolated RNA meant expressed TCRB transcripts were sequenced. Clones were sequenced by immunoSEQ multiplex PCR, and TCRdb holds only the in-frame ones, with some missing. Of roughly 610,000 clones listed, around 16% are singletons. The specimen sequenced was naive CD4+ T cells from blood. The receptors come from a man younger than 30 in good health.

Concerning this clone itself: The same CDR3 arises from other DNA sequences in this sample as well. This chain connects TRBV6-1 to TRBJ2-7; no firm D call. Trimming cost V 3 bases and J 3 bases, with 3 bases left between them. The CDR3 has 11 amino acids. The germline V gene has CDR1 MNHNS and CDR2 SASEGT. The DNA of the CDR3 is TGTGCCAGCAGTGAGAGCTACGAGCAGTACTTC. Its translation is CASSESYEQYF.

About this clone itself: Other DNA sequences in this sample translate to the same CDR3. The chain joins TRBV18 to TRBJ2-6; D gene ambiguous. Trimming pared 3 bases from V and 0 bases from J, leaving 0 bases between. Germline loops: CDR1 KGHSH, CDR2 LQKENI. CDR3 length: 13 amino acids. CDR3 sequence (DNA): TGTGCCAGCTCACCCTCTGGGGCCAACGTCCTGACTTTC. This codes for CASSPSGANVLTF.

The chain combines TRBV5-1 with TRBJ2-7; D gene unclear. Trimming shortened V by 4 bases and J by 2 bases, and 16 bases separated the two germline ends. This CDR3 is built from 15 residues. The germline V gene has CDR1 SGHRS and CDR2 YFSETQ. The CDR3 loop is CASSPPATRAYEQYF. CDR3 nucleotide sequence: TGCGCCAGCAGCCCGCCGGCCACGCGAGCCTACGAGCAGTACTTC.

This clone was seen a handful of times. V and J are TRBV14 and TRBJ2-7; 9 bases line up with TRBD1. Germline CDR1 SGHDN, CDR2 FVKESK. V lost 4 bases and J lost 3; bases outside the gene matches: 7. The CDR3 sequence is 15 residues long. The CDR3 sequence: CASSLLGTGNYEQYF. The CDR3 nucleotides are TGTGCCAGCAGCCTCCTGGGGACAGGGAACTACGAGCAGTACTTC. Variable domain in full (rest from reference TRBV14 and TRBJ2-7): EAGVTQFPSHSVIEKGQTVTLRCDPISGHDNLYWYRRVMGKEIKFLLHFVKESKQDESGMPNNRFLAERTGGTYSTLKVQPAELEDSGVYFCASSLLGTGNYEQYFGPGTRLTVT.

In its sample, this clone was seen a few times. This chain connects TRBV30 to TRBJ2-7; 8 positions agree with TRBD1. Germline V lookup: CDR1 GTSNPN, CDR2 SVGIG (reference sequence). V trimming: 1 base; J trimming: 3 bases; junction bases outside the gene matches: 8. This CDR3 contains 15 residues. The CDR3 region has the DNA TGTGCCTGGAGTGACAGGAGGACAGGGTACTACGAGCAGTACTTC. Protein: CAWSDRRTGYYEQYF.

The chain carries TRBV6-1 and TRBJ2-4, with D tentatively TRBD1 or TRBD2 (5 bases each). CDR1 and CDR2 from the germline V gene are MNHNS and SASEGT. Trimming shortened V by 1 base and J by 0 bases, and 22 bases separated the two germline ends. The CDR3 totals 20 residues. The CDR3 nucleotides are TGTGCCAGCAGTGAAGGTATAGGCAGGGAAGGCGGACTAGCCAAAAACATTCAGTACTTC. Its translation is CASSEGIGREGGLAKNIQYF.

The chain carries TRBV4-1 and TRBJ2-1; 8 bases agree with TRBD2. There are 16 residues in the CDR3. V shed 2 bases, J shed 3 bases, and the junction held 6 bases outside the gene matches. The germline V gene has CDR1 MGHRA and CDR2 YSYEKL. This CDR3 reads CASSQFGTRNYNEQFF. The CDR3 coding sequence is TGCGCCAGCAGCCAATTCGGGACTAGGAACTACAATGAGCAGTTCTTC.

To note about this clone: Other DNA sequences of this sample code for an identical CDR3. CDR3 DNA sequence: TGTGCCAGCAGCCAGGGGGACAACTCCTACGAGCAGTACTTC. Its translation is CASSQGDNSYEQYF. V is TRBV4-2 and J is TRBJ2-7, with D perhaps matching TRBD1 (6 bases). Germline CDR1 LGHNA, CDR2 YNFKEQ. Trimming shortened V by 3 bases and J by 0 bases, and 9 bases separated the two germline ends. The CDR3 is 14 residues long.

This clone was counted only a few times. This sample also contains other DNA sequences that code for the same CDR3. The V and J genes are TRBV10-3 and TRBJ2-7; either TRBD1 or TRBD2 may supply D (5 bases each). V was clipped by 11 bases and J by 3 bases, with 17 bases between them. CDR3 length: 13 residues. CDR1 is ENHRY, CDR2 SYGVKD, per germline. The CDR3 region is CAVAAQGVYEQYF. The CDR3 DNA is TGTGCCGTAGCCGCGCAGGGAGTCTACGAGCAGTACTTC.

This clone was found a few times. V usage is TRBV18 and J usage is TRBJ2-2; no reliable D call. With 0 bases removed from V and 5 bases from J, the gap between germline ends came to 4 bases. The CDR3 extends over 13 amino acids. The germline V gene encodes CDR1 KGHSH and CDR2 LQKENI. The chain's CDR3 is CASSPPSTGELFF. The DNA for the CDR3 is TGTGCCAGCTCACCACCGTCAACCGGGGAGCTGTTTTTT.

This clone was found a few times. This sequence joins TRBV15 and TRBJ2-1; D possibly corresponds to TRBD1 (6 bases). Trimming shortened V by 0 bases and J by 7 bases, and 16 bases separated the two germline ends. The germline V gene encodes CDR1 LNHNV and CDR2 YYDKDF (reference sequence). This CDR3 has 16 residues. The DNA of the CDR3 is TGTGCCACCAGCAGAGATGTGGGGGCTGGTAGTAATGAGCAGTTCTTC. It is translated as CATSRDVGAGSNEQFF.

This clone was seen a few times. The chain is built from TRBV6-6 and TRBJ2-3; TRBD2 matches 7 bases. CDR3 length: 15 residues. Germline CDR1 is MNHNY and CDR2 is SVGAGI (reference sequence). J gave up 6 bases and V 5 bases, and 11 bases lay outside the gene matches. Here the CDR3 DNA reads TGTGCCAGCAGTCTACTAGCGTCCCACGTCGATACGCAGTATTTT. Translating gives CASSLLASHVDTQYF.

J is TRBJ1-5 and V is TRBV27; a possible D gene is TRBD1 (5 bases). Trimming cost V 2 bases and J 4 bases, with 12 bases left between them. This CDR3 is 15 amino acids long. Germline CDR1 is MNHEY and CDR2 is SMNVEV (reference sequence). The DNA for the CDR3 is TGTGCCAGCAGTTTAGAGGGGTCATGGAATCAGCCCCAGCATTTT. This translates into CASSLEGSWNQPQHF.

The sample holds a few counts of this clone. The J gene is TRBJ1-3, the V gene TRBV10-3; 11 bases fit TRBD1. V shed 6 bases, J shed 0 bases, and the junction held 4 bases outside the gene matches. Germline CDR1 reads ENHRY; CDR2 reads SYGVKD. The CDR3 runs 16 residues. In DNA, the CDR3 is TGTGCCATCAGAGTTGGGACAGGGGGCTCTGGAAACACCATATATTTT. Protein product: CAIRVGTGGSGNTIYF.

V usage is TRBV11-2 and J usage is TRBJ1-2; D remains unclear. This CDR3 is 16 amino acids long. CDR1 is SGHAT and CDR2 is FQNNGV in the germline V gene. The V and J ends lost 2 bases and 4 bases respectively, with 17 bases between them. The CDR3 DNA follows: TGTGCCAGCAGCTTATCGCTGGGGTTAGGGCCCTATGGCTACACCTTC. Translated, it gives CASSLSLGLGPYGYTF.

V is TRBV28 and J is TRBJ2-3; D is possibly TRBD1 (5 bases). The germline CDR1 and CDR2 sequences are MDHEN and SYDVKM. This CDR3 comprises 16 residues. Trimming stripped 6 bases from V and 1 base from J, with 17 bases between. The chain's CDR3 is CASSLRQTSGTDTQYF. The CDR3, as DNA: TGTGCCAGCAGCCTTCGACAGACCTCTGGCACAGATACGCAGTATTTT. The complete variable domain, with remaining parts taken from reference TRBV28 and TRBJ2-3, reads DVKVTQSSRYLVKRTGEKVFLECVQDMDHENMFWYRQDPGLGLRLIYFSYDVKMKEKGDIPEGYSVSREKKERFSLILESASTNQTSMYLCASSLRQTSGTDTQYFGPGTRLTVL.

The CDR3, as DNA: TGTGCCAGCAGTTATGGCAGGCTTTACTATGGCTACACCTTC. This sequence encodes CASSYGRLYYGYTF. This chain links TRBV6-5 with TRBJ1-2, with no clear D. This CDR3 is 14 amino acids long. Germline V gene sequence: CDR1 MNHEY, CDR2 SVGAGI. The V end was cut by 3 bases, the J end by 3 bases, with 11 bases between.

V is TRBV19 and J is TRBJ2-1; 7 bases agree with TRBD1. Looked up from germline, CDR1 is LNHDA and CDR2 is SQIVND (reference sequence). The trim removed 5 bases at V and 1 base at J, leaving 11 bases unmatched. The CDR3 contains 17 residues. CDR3 DNA: TGTGCCAGTAGTTGGTCAGGGGGACCAATTTCCTACAATGAGCAGTTCTTC. The encoded protein is CASSWSGGPISYNEQFF.

This clone was detected only a few times. The chain employs TRBV6-5 and TRBJ1-2; no firm D call. V was clipped by 5 bases and J by 4 bases, with 11 bases between them. This CDR3 contains 13 residues. From germline, CDR1 is MNHEY and CDR2 SVGAGI. The CDR3 DNA reads TGTGCCAGCAGTGCTGAACAAGGCTATGGCTACACCTTC. Protein sequence: CASSAEQGYGYTF.

This clone was seen a few times. The chain's CDR3 is CASSGQWTDTQYF. CDR3 bases: TGTGCCAGCAGTGGACAGTGGACAGATACGCAGTATTTT. The chain is built from TRBV2 and TRBJ2-3; D is possibly TRBD1 (5 bases). Trimming left V 4 bases short and J 3 bases short, with 8 bases between. The CDR3 sequence is 13 residues long. Per germline, CDR1 SNHLY and CDR2 FYNNEI.